This entry describes one TCR beta chain. Its target is not known. This entry belongs to a study of chemoradiotherapy in HPV16-positive cancers. Repertoires were sampled repeatedly during chemoradiotherapy. Assay used: immunoSEQ multiplex PCR; TCRdb lists only in-frame clones, some missing. The sample lists over 10,000 clones; 65% to 85% were seen once. The CDR3 runs to 13 residues. V was clipped by 0 bases and J by 7 bases, with 10 bases between them. CDR1 is SGHRS, CDR2 YFSETQ, per germline. Study-level findings and limits: Only a couple of HPV16-positive patients supplied the functional HPV-specificity definition. During treatment, candidate HPV-specific clones and E7-related motifs expanded in tumor.

The chain joins TRBV5-1 to TRBJ1-2, with D possibly matching TRBD1 (6 bases). The receptor's source is a human donor with HPV-associated anogenital cancer. The specimen was taken from a patient who underwent chemoradiotherapy. The CDR3 nucleotides are TGCGCCAGCAGCTTGGCCGGGGGCGGTGGCTACACCTTC. It specifies CASSLAGGGGYTF. Full variable domain (rest looked up from reference TRBV5-1 and TRBJ1-2): KAGVTQTPRYLIKTRGQQVTLSCSPISGHRSVSWYQQTPGQGLQFLFEYFSETQRNKGNFPGRFSGRQFSNSRSEMNVSTLELGDSALYLCASSLAGGGGYTFGSGTRLTVV.